Presented here are 31 T cell receptor beta chains from one specimen sequenced in a study of blood T cell repertoires in COVID-19. Sequencing used immunoSEQ multiplex PCR; TCRdb keeps in-frame clones, though not all of them. The sample lists 50,000 to 60,000 clones; approximately 85% were seen once. The sequenced material came from peripheral blood. All receptors derive from a human donor in a cohort sampled during active COVID-19.

The chain uses TRBV27 and TRBJ2-7; tentative D call: TRBD2 (5 bases). The CDR3 loop spans 14 amino acids. V was trimmed by 1 base and J by 3 bases, leaving 10 bases between them. The V gene's germline CDR1 is MNHEY and CDR2 SMNVEV (reference sequence). CDR3 amino acids: CASSLYQRNYEQYF. DNA for the CDR3: TGTGCCAGCAGTTTATACCAGCGGAACTACGAGCAGTACTTC.

The chain links TRBV29-1 to TRBJ1-1, with a possible D match to TRBD1 (5 bases). CDR3 length: 13 residues. Deletions cut 3 bases from V and 1 base from J, with 9 bases between. Germline assignment: CDR1 SQVTM and CDR2 ANQGSEA. The CDR3 DNA sequence: TGCAGCGTTGATCGGGGGACGAACACTGAAGCTTTCTTT. Translating gives CSVDRGTNTEAFF.

V usage is TRBV2 and J usage is TRBJ2-7; 12 nucleotides line up with TRBD1. V trimming: 7 bases; J trimming: 3 bases; junction bases outside the gene matches: 7. There are 15 residues in the CDR3. Germline-derived CDR1 and CDR2 are SNHLY and FYNNEI. CDR3 in DNA: TGTGCCAGCACCTCCGGGACAGGGGGCATCTACGAGCAGTACTTC. Its protein is CASTSGTGGIYEQYF.

J is TRBJ1-2 and V is TRBV6-5, with 10 bases lining up with TRBD1. The CDR3 spans 16 residues. The germline gives CDR1 MNHEY, CDR2 SVGAGI. J was trimmed by 3 bases and V by 0 bases; bases with no gene match: 4. The CDR3 sequence: CASSYSLGTGDYGYTF. The CDR3 bases are TGTGCCAGCAGTTACTCGCTTGGGACAGGGGACTATGGCTACACCTTC.

The V and J genes are TRBV5-1 and TRBJ2-1, with D uncertain. V dropped 6 bases and J dropped 8 bases, with 12 bases sitting between them. There are 12 residues in the CDR3. CDR1 SGHRS and CDR2 YFSETQ come from the germline V gene. The CDR3 loop is CASTHTRDEQFF. In DNA, the CDR3 is TGCGCCAGCACCCACACCCGGGATGAGCAGTTCTTC.

The V and J genes are TRBV4-1 and TRBJ1-6, with D tentatively TRBD1 (6 bases). The CDR3 sequence is 16 residues long. Germline V lookup: CDR1 MGHRA, CDR2 YSYEKL. Trimming took off 4 bases at V and 7 bases at J, with 17 bases between the two ends. In nucleotides, the CDR3 is TGCGCCAGCAGCCCCGCCCGGGGGGCGGGAAATTCACCCCTCCACTTT. It translates to CASSPARGAGNSPLHF.

V is TRBV11-1 and J is TRBJ2-3; 8 bases are shared with TRBD2. There are 14 residues in the CDR3. V shed 4 bases and J 5 bases; nucleotides not matched to a gene: 5. Germline CDR1 SGHAT, CDR2 FQDESV (reference sequence). CDR3 DNA sequence: TGTGCCAGCAGCTGGGGACTAGAGGGAGATACGCAGTATTTT. It specifies CASSWGLEGDTQYF. The full variable domain, rest sourced from reference TRBV11-1 and TRBJ2-3, is EAEVAQSPRYKITEKSQAVAFWCDPISGHATLYWYRQILGQGPELLVQFQDESVVDDSQLPKDRFSAERLKGVDSTLKIQPAELGDSAMYLCASSWGLEGDTQYFGPGTRLTVL.

The chain combines TRBV6-6 with TRBJ2-2; a weak D match, TRBD2 (6 bases). CDR1 is MNHNY and CDR2 is SVGAGI in the germline V gene (reference sequence). The V gene lost 5 bases and the J gene lost 7 bases, with 17 bases spanning the gap. This CDR3 has 15 residues. CDR3 nucleotide sequence: TGTGCCAGCAGTGACCCCTACCCCGGGGGCGGGGAGCTGTTTTTT. It is translated as CASSDPYPGGGELFF.

The rearrangement uses TRBV11-3 and TRBJ2-1, with 12 bases matching TRBD1. The germline gives CDR1 SGHNT, CDR2 YENEEA. The V and J ends lost 5 bases and 6 bases, in that order; junction bases with no gene match: 2. This CDR3 has 14 amino acids. The CDR3 DNA reads as TGTGCCAGCAGCCGGGACAGGGGGCTCAATGAGCAGTTCTTC. Its translation: CASSRDRGLNEQFF.

The chain joins TRBV7-3 to TRBJ2-2, with D possibly TRBD2 on 6 matching bases. CDR1 and CDR2 from the germline V gene are SGHTA and FQGTGA. Deletions cut 5 bases from V and 5 bases from J, with 12 bases between. This CDR3 is built from 14 residues. The CDR3 bases are TGTGCCAGCAGCCCGGGACTCAAAACCGGGGAGCTGTTTTTT. It encodes CASSPGLKTGELFF.

There are many counts of this clone. This chain joins TRBV30 and TRBJ1-2; D gene unclear. CDR1 is GTSNPN and CDR2 is SVGIG in the germline V gene (reference sequence). V was pared by 0 bases and J by 0 bases, with 8 bases between. This CDR3 has 14 residues. The CDR3: CAWSVLRTNYGYTF. The CDR3, as DNA: TGTGCCTGGAGTGTACTGAGGACTAACTATGGCTACACCTTC.

This chain connects TRBV7-2 to TRBJ1-2; D gene ambiguous. The CDR3 is 14 residues long. Trimming shortened V by 1 base and J by 3 bases, and 9 bases separated the two germline ends. The germline V gene encodes CDR1 SGHTA and CDR2 FQGNSA. For the CDR3, the DNA is TGTGCCAGCAGCTTAGACAGAGATGACTATGGCTACACCTTC. It yields the protein CASSLDRDDYGYTF.

The chain employs TRBV6-5 and TRBJ2-7, with TRBD1 identical over 7 bases. V lost 4 bases, J lost 3 bases, and 6 bases stayed unmatched. Germline-derived CDR1 and CDR2 are MNHEY and SVGAGI. This CDR3 is 14 amino acids long. The CDR3 sequence is CASSLHSGGYEQYF. The CDR3 DNA follows: TGTGCCAGCAGTTTACATTCAGGGGGCTACGAGCAGTACTTC.

J is TRBJ1-1 and V is TRBV5-1; D call uncertain. Per the germline V gene, CDR1 is SGHRS and CDR2 is YFSETQ. This CDR3 is built from 14 residues. Trimming removed 0 bases from V and 3 bases from J, with 9 bases in between. As DNA, the CDR3 is TGCGCCAGCAGCTTGGGATCCCGGTACACTGAAGCTTTCTTT. It encodes CASSLGSRYTEAFF.

The chain employs TRBV19 and TRBJ2-1; 12 nucleotides line up with TRBD2. The CDR3 has 15 residues. Losses at the gene ends were 6 bases for V and 8 bases for J; bases not matched to a gene: 8. From germline, CDR1 is LNHDA and CDR2 SQIVND (reference sequence). For the CDR3, the DNA is TGTGCCAGTAGGGCGGGACTAGCGGGCTCCGATGAGCAGTTCTTC. It yields the protein CASRAGLAGSDEQFF. The entire variable domain, with the rest obtained from reference TRBV19 and TRBJ2-1, is as follows: DGGITQSPKYLFRKEGQNVTLSCEQNLNHDAMYWYRQDPGQGLRLIYYSQIVNDFQKGDIAEGYSVSREKKESFPLTVTSAQKNPTAFYLCASRAGLAGSDEQFFGPGTRLTVL.

The CDR3 nucleotides read TGTGCCAGCAGCTTGTTGACAGGGATCCGCCAAGAGACCCAGTACTTC. This gives the protein CASSLLTGIRQETQYF. The rearrangement uses TRBV5-5 and TRBJ2-5; TRBD1 matches 7 bases. The CDR3 consists of 16 residues. CDR1 is SGHKS, CDR2 YYEKEE, per germline (reference sequence). Trimming at V came to 1 base and at J to 1 base, leaving 7 bases not matched to a gene.

The chain combines TRBV19 with TRBJ2-1; D possibly corresponds to TRBD2 (5 bases). This CDR3 comprises 12 residues. The germline gives CDR1 LNHDA, CDR2 SQIVND (reference sequence). With 6 bases removed from V and 9 bases from J, the gap between germline ends came to 12 bases. CDR3 protein: CASRPPAGEQFF. CDR3 in DNA: TGTGCCAGTAGGCCCCCCGCGGGTGAGCAGTTCTTC.

Here the CDR3 DNA reads TGTGCCAGCAGTTATGCGGGAGGGCCTTTGGAGACCCAGTACTTC. It is translated as CASSYAGGPLETQYF. V and J are TRBV6-2 or TRBV6-3 and TRBJ2-5; 9 nucleotides agree with TRBD2. Unmatched junction bases numbered 7, after V lost 3 bases and J lost 5 bases. Germline lookup yields CDR1 MNHEY and CDR2 SVGEGT. The CDR3 sequence is 15 residues long.

The chain uses TRBV4-1 and TRBJ1-4; 7 bases are a match to TRBD1. The CDR3 length is 15 residues. J was trimmed by 3 bases and V by 5 bases; bases with no gene match: 6. Germline V gene lookup returns CDR1 MGHRA and CDR2 YSYEKL. The CDR3 loop reads CASSGTGAANEKLFF. The DNA of the CDR3 is TGCGCCAGCAGCGGCACAGGGGCGGCTAATGAAAAACTGTTTTTT.

This chain uses TRBV19 with TRBJ2-7; no reliable D call. V lost 2 bases and J lost 3, with 8 bases in between. This CDR3 has 13 amino acids. Germline CDR1 is LNHDA and CDR2 is SQIVND (reference sequence). CDR3 region: CASSISPGYEQYF. CDR3 DNA: TGTGCCAGTAGTATATCCCCGGGCTACGAGCAGTACTTC.

The chain recombines TRBV6-5 with TRBJ2-7, with a possible D match to TRBD2 (5 bases). Germline CDR1 is MNHEY and CDR2 is SVGAGI. The CDR3 sequence is 14 residues long. V was pared by 7 bases and J by 5 bases, with 18 bases between. The CDR3 here is CASKIPGVRNEQYF. The CDR3 DNA reads TGTGCCAGCAAGATCCCCGGGGTAAGGAACGAGCAGTACTTC.

CDR3: CASSISESAAGGSYNEQFF. The CDR3 nucleotides are TGTGCCAGTAGTATTTCAGAGTCCGCAGCGGGAGGCTCCTACAATGAGCAGTTCTTC. The chain carries TRBV19 and TRBJ2-1; TRBD2 aligns across 9 bases. V was pared by 3 bases and J by 0 bases, with 12 bases of the junction left unmatched. Germline V lookup: CDR1 LNHDA, CDR2 SQIVND (reference sequence). This CDR3 is 19 amino acids long.

This sequence joins TRBV28 and TRBJ1-2; 9 bases are a match to TRBD1. Germline trimming cut 1 base from V and 6 bases from J; bases unmatched to any gene: 9. Germline V gene data show CDR1 as MDHEN and CDR2 as SYDVKM. The CDR3 consists of 16 residues. CDR3 region: CASSLFGTGFRHGYTF. DNA for the CDR3: TGTGCCAGCAGTTTATTTGGGACAGGGTTTCGGCATGGCTACACCTTC.

The V and J genes are TRBV4-2 and TRBJ2-4; perhaps TRBD2 as D (6 bases). The CDR3 covers 18 residues. V was trimmed by 0 bases and J by 5 bases, leaving 20 bases between them. Germline loops: CDR1 LGHNA, CDR2 YNFKEQ. As DNA, the CDR3 is TGTGCCAGCAGCCAAGATCCCGCGGACTACGCGGGACAAAACATTCAGTACTTC. Translated, it gives CASSQDPADYAGQNIQYF.

This rearrangement joins TRBV6-2 or TRBV6-3 to TRBJ2-7; 9 nucleotides match TRBD2. Trimming cost V 2 bases and J 6 bases; bases outside gene matches: 5. This CDR3 is 14 amino acids long. Germline V gene lookup returns CDR1 MNHEY and CDR2 SVGEGT. The DNA for the CDR3 is TGTGCCAGCAGTTACGTAGCGGGAGAAGGCGAGCAGTACTTC. As protein: CASSYVAGEGEQYF.

The V gene is TRBV18, the J gene TRBJ2-3, with 8 bases matching TRBD2. The CDR3 has 16 amino acids. V lost 2 bases and J lost 0; bases outside the gene matches: 4. CDR1 and CDR2 from the germline V gene are KGHSH and LQKENI. The CDR3 loop is CASSPTGLGSTDTQYF. The CDR3 DNA reads as TGTGCCAGCTCACCAACGGGACTAGGTAGCACAGATACGCAGTATTTT. Combining the CDR3 with reference TRBV18 and TRBJ2-3 gives the whole variable domain NAGVMQNPRHLVRRRGQEARLRCSPMKGHSHVYWYRQLPEEGLKFMVYLQKENIIDESGMPKERFSAEFPKEGPSILRIQQVVRGDSAAYFCASSPTGLGSTDTQYFGPGTRLTVL.

The rearrangement uses TRBV6-5 and TRBJ2-1; 14 bases fit TRBD2. V was clipped by 6 bases and J by 8 bases; unmatched bases: 3. This CDR3 has 14 residues. Germline lookup yields CDR1 MNHEY and CDR2 SVGAGI. The CDR3 sequence: CASRTSGRVDEQFF. CDR3 sequence (DNA): TGTGCCAGCAGGACTAGCGGGAGGGTTGATGAGCAGTTCTTC.

CDR3 in DNA: TGCAGTGCTAGTTCCACCCAGCGGGGGGACTACGAGCAGTACTTC. It codes for CSASSTQRGDYEQYF. The chain carries TRBV20-1 and TRBJ2-7; 9 positions agree with TRBD2. Losses at the gene ends were 3 bases for V and 3 bases for J; bases not matched to a gene: 9. The CDR3 totals 15 residues. Per germline, CDR1 DFQATT and CDR2 SNEGSKA (reference sequence).

This clone was observed a few times. CDR3 residues: CASSTPRREWETQYF. CDR3 bases: TGTGCCAGCAGTACCCCTCGGCGGGAGTGGGAGACCCAGTACTTC. The chain uses TRBV6-5 and TRBJ2-5; 7 bases are shared with TRBD2. V lost 5 bases to trimming and J lost 5 bases; unmatched junction nucleotides: 11. The CDR3 has 15 amino acids. Germline loops: CDR1 MNHEY, CDR2 SVGAGI.

The chain links TRBV24-1 to TRBJ2-1; D is uncertain. Looked up from germline, CDR1 is KGHDR and CDR2 is SFDVKD. The V end was cut by 1 base, the J end by 8 bases, with 11 bases between. The CDR3 covers 14 residues. This CDR3 reads CATSDFSARDEQFF. CDR3 DNA: TGTGCCACCAGTGATTTTTCGGCTAGAGATGAGCAGTTCTTC.

This clone was detected only a few times. V and J are TRBV29-1 and TRBJ1-5; TRBD1 agrees at 9 bases. The CDR3 sequence is 14 residues long. J lost 4 bases, V lost 6 bases, and 7 bases had no gene match. CDR1 and CDR2 from the germline V gene are SQVTM and ANQGSEA. CDR3 protein: CSVGGTGMNQPQHF. For the CDR3, the DNA is TGCAGCGTGGGGGGGACAGGGATGAATCAGCCCCAGCATTTT.